The clone carrying this TCR beta chain was seen just once. What it binds is unknown. The assay was immunoSEQ multiplex PCR, and TCRdb's table has in-frame clones only and misses some. The data show about 100,000 clones, with 80% to 95% seen just once and 0.14% to 0.15% held by the top ten. This CDR3 spans 12 amino acids. Germline CDR1 MNHNY, CDR2 SVGAGI (reference sequence). Trimming stripped 6 bases from V and 2 bases from J, with 7 bases between. The data are from a study of siplizumab effects on memory and regulatory T cells. Overall study results and limits: The apparent diversity of naive T cells exceeded that of memory cells, and naive T cells seemed to make a major contribution to the alloresponse. Sequences that were alloreactive and traceable to unstimulated CD4+ memory cells were significantly reduced by siplizumab. Naive or memory phenotype was unassignable for roughly 80-96% of proliferating CD4+ or CD8+ clones. Among mappable alloreactive CD4+ clones, the Treg-derived fraction averaged 68.8% with siplizumab versus roughly 27% in controls.

This receptor was identified in a human donor in good health. The genes are TRBV6-6 and TRBJ2-5, with D uncertain. Sequenced sample: CD4+ T cells sorted from blood. CDR3 nucleotide sequence: TGTGCCAGCAGCCGGGTTCAAGAGACCCAGTACTTC. This encodes CASSRVQETQYF.